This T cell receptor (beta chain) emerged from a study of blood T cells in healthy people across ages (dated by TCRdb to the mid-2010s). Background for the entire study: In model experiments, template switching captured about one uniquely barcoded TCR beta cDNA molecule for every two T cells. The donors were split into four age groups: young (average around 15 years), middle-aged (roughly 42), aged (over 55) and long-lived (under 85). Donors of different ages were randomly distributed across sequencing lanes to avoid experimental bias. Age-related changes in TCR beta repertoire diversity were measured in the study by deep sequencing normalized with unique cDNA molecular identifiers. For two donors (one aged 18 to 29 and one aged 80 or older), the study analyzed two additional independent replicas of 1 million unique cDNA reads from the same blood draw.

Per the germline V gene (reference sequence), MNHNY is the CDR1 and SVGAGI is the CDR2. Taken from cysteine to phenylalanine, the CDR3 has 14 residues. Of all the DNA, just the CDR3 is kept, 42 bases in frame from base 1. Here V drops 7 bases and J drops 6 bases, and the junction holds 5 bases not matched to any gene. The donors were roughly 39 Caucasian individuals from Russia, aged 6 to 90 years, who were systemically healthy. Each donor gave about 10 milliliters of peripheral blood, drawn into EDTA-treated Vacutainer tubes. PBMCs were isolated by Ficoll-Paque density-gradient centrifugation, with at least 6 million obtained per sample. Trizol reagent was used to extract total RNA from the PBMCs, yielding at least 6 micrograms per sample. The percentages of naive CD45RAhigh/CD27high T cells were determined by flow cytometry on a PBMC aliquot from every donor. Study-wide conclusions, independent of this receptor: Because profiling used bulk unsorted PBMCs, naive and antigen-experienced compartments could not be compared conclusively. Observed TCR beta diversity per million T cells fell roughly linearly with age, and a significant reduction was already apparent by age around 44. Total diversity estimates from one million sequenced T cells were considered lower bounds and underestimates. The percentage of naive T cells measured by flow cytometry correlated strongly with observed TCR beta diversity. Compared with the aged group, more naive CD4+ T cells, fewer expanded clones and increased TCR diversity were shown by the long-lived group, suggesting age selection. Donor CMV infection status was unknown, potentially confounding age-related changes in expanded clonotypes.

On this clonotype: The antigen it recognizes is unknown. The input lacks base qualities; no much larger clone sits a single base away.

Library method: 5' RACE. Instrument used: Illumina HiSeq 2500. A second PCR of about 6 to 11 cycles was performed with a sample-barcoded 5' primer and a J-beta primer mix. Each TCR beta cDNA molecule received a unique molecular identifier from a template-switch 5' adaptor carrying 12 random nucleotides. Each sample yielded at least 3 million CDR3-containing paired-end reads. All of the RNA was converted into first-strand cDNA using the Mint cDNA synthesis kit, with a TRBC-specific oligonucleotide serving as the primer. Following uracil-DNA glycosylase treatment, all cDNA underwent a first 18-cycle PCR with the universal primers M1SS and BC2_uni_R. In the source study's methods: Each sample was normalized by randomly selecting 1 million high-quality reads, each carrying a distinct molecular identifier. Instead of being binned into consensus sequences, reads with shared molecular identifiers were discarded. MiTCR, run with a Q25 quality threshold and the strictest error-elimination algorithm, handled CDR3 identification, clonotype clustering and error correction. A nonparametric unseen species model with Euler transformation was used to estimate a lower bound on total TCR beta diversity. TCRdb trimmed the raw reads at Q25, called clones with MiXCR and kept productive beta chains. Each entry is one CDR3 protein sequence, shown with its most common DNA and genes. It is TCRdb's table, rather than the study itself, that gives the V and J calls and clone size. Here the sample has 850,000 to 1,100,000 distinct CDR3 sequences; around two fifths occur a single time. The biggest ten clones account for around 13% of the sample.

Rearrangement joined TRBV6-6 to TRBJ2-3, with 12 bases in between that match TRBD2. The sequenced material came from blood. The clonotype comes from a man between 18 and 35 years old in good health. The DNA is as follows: TGTGCCAGCACTAGCGGGGGGGCCGTGGATACGCAGTATTTT. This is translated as CASTSGGAVDTQYF.